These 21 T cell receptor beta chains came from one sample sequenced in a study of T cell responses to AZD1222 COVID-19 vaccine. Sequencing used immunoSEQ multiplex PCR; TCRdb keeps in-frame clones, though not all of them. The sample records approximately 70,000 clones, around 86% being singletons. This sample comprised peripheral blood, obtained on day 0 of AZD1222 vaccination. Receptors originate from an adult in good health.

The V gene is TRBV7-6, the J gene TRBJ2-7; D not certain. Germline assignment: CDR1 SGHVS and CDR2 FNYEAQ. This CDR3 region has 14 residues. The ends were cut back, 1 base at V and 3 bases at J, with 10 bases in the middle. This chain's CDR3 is CASSLDSSYYEQYF. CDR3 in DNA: TGTGCCAGCAGCTTAGATTCGAGCTACTACGAGCAGTACTTC. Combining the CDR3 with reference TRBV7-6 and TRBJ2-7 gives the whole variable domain GAGVSQSPRYKVTKRGQDVALRCDPISGHVSLYWYRQALGQGPEFLTYFNYEAQQDKSGLPNDRFSAERPEGSISTLTIQRTEQRDSAMYRCASSLDSSYYEQYFGPGTRLTVT.

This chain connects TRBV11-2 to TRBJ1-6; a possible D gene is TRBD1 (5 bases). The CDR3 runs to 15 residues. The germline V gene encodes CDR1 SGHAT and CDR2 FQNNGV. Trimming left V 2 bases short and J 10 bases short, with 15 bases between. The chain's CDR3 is CASSLLLGESSPLHF. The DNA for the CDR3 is TGTGCCAGCAGCTTACTATTAGGGGAAAGCTCACCCCTCCACTTT.

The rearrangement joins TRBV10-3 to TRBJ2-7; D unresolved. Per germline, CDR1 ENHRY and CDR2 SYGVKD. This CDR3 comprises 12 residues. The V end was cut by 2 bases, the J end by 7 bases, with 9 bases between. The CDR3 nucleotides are TGTGCCATCAGTGAGCAAGCTCAGGAGCAGTACTTC. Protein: CAISEQAQEQYF.

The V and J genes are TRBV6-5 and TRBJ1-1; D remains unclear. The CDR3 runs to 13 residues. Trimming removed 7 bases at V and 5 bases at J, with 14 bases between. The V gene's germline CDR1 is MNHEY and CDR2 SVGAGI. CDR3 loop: CASTPGRRTEAFF. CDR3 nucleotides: TGTGCCAGCACTCCGGGGAGAAGAACTGAAGCTTTCTTT.

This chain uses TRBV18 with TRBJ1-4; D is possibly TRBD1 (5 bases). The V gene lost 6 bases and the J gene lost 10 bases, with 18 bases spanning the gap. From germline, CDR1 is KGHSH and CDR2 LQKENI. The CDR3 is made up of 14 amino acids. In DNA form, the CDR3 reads TGTGCCAGCTCTACGGGGCAGGACATTGGAAAACTGTTTTTT. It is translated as CASSTGQDIGKLFF.

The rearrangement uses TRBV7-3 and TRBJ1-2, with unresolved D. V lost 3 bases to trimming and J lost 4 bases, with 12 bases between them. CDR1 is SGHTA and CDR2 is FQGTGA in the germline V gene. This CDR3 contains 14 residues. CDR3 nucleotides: TGTGCCAGCAGCTTTTCCAGGCCCCCCTATGGCTACACCTTC. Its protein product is CASSFSRPPYGYTF. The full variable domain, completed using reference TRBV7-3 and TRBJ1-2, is GAGVSQTPSNKVTEKGKYVELRCDPISGHTALYWYRQSLGQGPEFLIYFQGTGAADDSGLPNDRFFAVRPEGSVSTLKIQRTERGDSAVYLCASSFSRPPYGYTFGSGTRLTVV.

The CDR3 reads CASSFFPSSYEQYF. For the CDR3, the DNA is TGTGCCAGCAGTTTCTTTCCCAGCTCCTACGAGCAGTACTTC. The rearrangement uses TRBV27 and TRBJ2-7; D is ambiguous. V lost 3 bases and J 0 bases, leaving 9 bases between the germline ends. The germline gives CDR1 MNHEY, CDR2 SMNVEV (reference sequence). The CDR3 is 14 amino acids.

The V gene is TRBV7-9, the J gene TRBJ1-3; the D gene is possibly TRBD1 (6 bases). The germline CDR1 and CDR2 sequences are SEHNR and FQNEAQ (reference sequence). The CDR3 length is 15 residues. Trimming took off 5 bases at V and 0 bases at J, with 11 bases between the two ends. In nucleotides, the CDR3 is TGTGCCAGCAGCGACAGGTTTAGCTCTGGAAACACCATATATTTT. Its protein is CASSDRFSSGNTIYF.

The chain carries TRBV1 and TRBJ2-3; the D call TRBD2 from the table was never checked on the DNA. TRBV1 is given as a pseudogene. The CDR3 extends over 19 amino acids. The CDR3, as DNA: TGCACCAGCAGCCCTTTCCCCCGGGGGGTACTCCCGCACACAGATACGCAGTATTTT. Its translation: CTSSPFPRGVLPHTDTQYF.

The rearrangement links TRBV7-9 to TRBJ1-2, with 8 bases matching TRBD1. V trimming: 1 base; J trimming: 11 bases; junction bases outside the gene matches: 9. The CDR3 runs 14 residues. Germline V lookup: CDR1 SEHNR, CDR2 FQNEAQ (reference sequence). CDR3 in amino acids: CASSLEFAGGEYTF. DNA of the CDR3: TGTGCCAGCAGCTTAGAATTTGCAGGGGGCGAATACACCTTC.

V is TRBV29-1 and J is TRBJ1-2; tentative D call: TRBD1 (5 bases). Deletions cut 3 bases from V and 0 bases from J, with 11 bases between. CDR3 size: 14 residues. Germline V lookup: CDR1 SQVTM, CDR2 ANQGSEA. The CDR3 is CSVDGGGSNYGYTF. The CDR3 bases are TGCAGCGTTGATGGCGGGGGATCTAACTATGGCTACACCTTC.

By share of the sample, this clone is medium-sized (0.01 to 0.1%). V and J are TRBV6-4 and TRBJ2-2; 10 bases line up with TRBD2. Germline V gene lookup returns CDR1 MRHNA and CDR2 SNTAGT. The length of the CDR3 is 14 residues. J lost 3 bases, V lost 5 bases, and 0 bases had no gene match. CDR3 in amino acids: CASSTSGDTGELFF. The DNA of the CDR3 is TGTGCCAGCAGTACTAGCGGGGACACCGGGGAGCTGTTTTTT.

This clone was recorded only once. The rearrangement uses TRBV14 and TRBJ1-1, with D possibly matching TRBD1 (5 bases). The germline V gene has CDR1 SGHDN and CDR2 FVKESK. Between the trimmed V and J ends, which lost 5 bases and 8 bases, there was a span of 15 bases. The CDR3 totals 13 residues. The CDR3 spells CASSVWPTVEAFF. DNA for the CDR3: TGTGCCAGCAGCGTGTGGCCGACAGTGGAAGCTTTCTTT.

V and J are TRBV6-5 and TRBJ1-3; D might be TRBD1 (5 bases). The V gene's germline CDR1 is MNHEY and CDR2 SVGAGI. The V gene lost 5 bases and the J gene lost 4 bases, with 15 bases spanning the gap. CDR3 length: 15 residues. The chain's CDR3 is CASSQQGVAGNTIYF. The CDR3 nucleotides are TGTGCCAGCAGTCAACAAGGGGTTGCAGGAAACACCATATATTTT.

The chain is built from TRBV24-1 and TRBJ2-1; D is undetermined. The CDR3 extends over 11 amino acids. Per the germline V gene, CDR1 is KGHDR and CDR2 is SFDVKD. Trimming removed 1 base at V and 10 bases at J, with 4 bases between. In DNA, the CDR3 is TGTGCCACCAGTGATTTACAAGAGCAGTTCTTC. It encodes CATSDLQEQFF.

The CDR3 loop reads CASSMLGQEAFF. In nucleotides, the CDR3 is TGTGCCAGTAGTATGCTGGGACAGGAAGCTTTCTTT. The rearrangement joins TRBV19 to TRBJ1-1; TRBD1 matches 7 bases. V lost 3 bases and J lost 8; bases outside the gene matches: 3. The CDR3 covers 12 residues. The V gene's germline CDR1 is LNHDA and CDR2 SQIVND (reference sequence).

The CDR3 DNA reads TGTGCCAGCAGCCGCGACAGAGATGAAGCTTTCTTT. Residues: CASSRDRDEAFF. The J gene is TRBJ1-1, the V gene TRBV9; a weak D match, TRBD1 (5 bases). The germline V gene has CDR1 SGDLS and CDR2 YYNGEE. V gave up 4 bases and J gave up 7 bases, with 11 bases separating them. The CDR3 totals 12 residues.

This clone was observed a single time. CDR3 nucleotide sequence: TGTGCCAGCAGCCAACAGCTTGGTGAGCAGTTCTTC. Encoded protein: CASSQQLGEQFF. The chain carries TRBV7-8 and TRBJ2-1, with D hard to call. This CDR3 region has 12 residues. The V and J ends lost 5 bases and 9 bases respectively, with 11 bases between them. From germline, CDR1 is SGHVS and CDR2 FQNEAQ.

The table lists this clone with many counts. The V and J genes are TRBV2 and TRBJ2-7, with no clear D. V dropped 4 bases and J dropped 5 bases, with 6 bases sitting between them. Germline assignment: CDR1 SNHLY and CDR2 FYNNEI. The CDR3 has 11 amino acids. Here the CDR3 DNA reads TGTGCCAGCAGTGTTCGGGACGAGCAGTACTTC. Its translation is CASSVRDEQYF.

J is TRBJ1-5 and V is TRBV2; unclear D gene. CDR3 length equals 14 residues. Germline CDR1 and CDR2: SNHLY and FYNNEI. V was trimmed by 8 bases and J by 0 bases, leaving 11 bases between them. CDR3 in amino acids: CASGLIGSNQPQHF. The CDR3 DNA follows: TGTGCCAGCGGACTTATCGGTAGCAATCAGCCCCAGCATTTT. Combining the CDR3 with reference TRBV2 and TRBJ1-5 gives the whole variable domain EPEVTQTPSHQVTQMGQEVILRCVPISNHLYFYWYRQILGQKVEFLVSFYNNEISEKSEIFDDQFSVERPDGSNFTLKIRSTKLEDSAMYFCASGLIGSNQPQHFGDGTRLSIL.

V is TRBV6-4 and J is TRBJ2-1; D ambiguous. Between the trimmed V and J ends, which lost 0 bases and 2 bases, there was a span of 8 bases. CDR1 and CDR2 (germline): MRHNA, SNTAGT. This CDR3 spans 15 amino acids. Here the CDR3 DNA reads TGTGCCAGCAGTGACTCCGTTGGGACCTACAATGAGCAGTTCTTC. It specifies CASSDSVGTYNEQFF.